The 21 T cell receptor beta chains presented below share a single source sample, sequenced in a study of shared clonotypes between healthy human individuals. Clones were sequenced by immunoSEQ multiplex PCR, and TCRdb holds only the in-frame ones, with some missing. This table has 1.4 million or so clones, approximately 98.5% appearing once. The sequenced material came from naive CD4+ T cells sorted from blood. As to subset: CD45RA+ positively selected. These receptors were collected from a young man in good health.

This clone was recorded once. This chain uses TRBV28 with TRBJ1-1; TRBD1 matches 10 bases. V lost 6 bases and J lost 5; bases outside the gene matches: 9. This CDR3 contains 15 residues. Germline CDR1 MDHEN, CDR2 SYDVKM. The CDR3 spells CASSPTPGQGTEAFF. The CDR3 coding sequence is TGTGCCAGCAGCCCGACTCCGGGACAGGGGACTGAAGCTTTCTTT.

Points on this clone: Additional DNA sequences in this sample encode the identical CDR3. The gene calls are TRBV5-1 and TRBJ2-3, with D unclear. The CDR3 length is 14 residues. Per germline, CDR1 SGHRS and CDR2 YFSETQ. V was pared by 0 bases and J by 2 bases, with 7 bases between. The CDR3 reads CASSLDSPTDTQYF. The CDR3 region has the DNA TGCGCCAGCAGCTTGGATTCGCCCACAGATACGCAGTATTTT.

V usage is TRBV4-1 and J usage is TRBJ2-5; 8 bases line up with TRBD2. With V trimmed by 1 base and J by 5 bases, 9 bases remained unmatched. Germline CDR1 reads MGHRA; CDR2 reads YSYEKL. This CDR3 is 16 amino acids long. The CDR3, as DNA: TGCGCCAGCAGCCAAGGACTGGCCGGGGGGGAGGAGACCCAGTACTTC. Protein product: CASSQGLAGGEETQYF.

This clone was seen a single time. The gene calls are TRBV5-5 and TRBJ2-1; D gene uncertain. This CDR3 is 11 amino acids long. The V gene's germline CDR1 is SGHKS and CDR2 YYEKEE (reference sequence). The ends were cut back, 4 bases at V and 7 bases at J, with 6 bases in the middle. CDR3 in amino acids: CASSILNEQFF. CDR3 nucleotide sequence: TGTGCCAGCAGCATCCTAAATGAGCAGTTCTTC. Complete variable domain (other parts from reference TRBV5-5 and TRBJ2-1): DAGVTQSPTHLIKTRGQQVTLRCSPISGHKSVSWYQQVLGQGPQFIFQYYEKEERGRGNFPDRFSARQFPNYSSELNVNALLLGDSALYLCASSILNEQFFGPGTRLTVL.

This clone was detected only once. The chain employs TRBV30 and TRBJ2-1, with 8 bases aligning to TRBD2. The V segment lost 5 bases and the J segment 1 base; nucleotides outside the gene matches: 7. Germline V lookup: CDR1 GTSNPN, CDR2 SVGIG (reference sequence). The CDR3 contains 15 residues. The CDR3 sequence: CAWGRSGSSYNEQFF. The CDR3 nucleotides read TGTGCCTGGGGACGAAGCGGGAGTTCCTACAATGAGCAGTTCTTC.

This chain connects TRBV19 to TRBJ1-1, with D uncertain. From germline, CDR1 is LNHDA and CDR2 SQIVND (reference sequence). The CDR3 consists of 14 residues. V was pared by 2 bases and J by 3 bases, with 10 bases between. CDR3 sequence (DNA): TGTGCCAGTAGTATAACCCCCGATCACACTGAAGCTTTCTTT. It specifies CASSITPDHTEAFF.

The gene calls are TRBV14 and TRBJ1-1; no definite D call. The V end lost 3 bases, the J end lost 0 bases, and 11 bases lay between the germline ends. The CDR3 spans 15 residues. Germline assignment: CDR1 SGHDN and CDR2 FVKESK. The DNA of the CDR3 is TGTGCCAGCAGCCAGGATCGCATACTGAACACTGAAGCTTTCTTT. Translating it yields CASSQDRILNTEAFF.

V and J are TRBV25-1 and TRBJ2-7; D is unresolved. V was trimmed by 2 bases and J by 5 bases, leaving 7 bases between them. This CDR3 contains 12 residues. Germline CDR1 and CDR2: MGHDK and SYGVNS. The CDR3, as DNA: TGTGCCAGCAGTGAACGGGTCAACGAGCAGTACTTC. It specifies CASSERVNEQYF.

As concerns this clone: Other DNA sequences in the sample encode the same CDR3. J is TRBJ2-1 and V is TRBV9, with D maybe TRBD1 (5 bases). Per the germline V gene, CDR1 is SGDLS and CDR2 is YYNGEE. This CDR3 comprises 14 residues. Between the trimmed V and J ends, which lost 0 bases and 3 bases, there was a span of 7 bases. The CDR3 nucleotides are TGTGCCAGCAGCGTAGTCGACAGCTACAATGAGCAGTTCTTC. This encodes CASSVVDSYNEQFF.

The CDR3 region is CASSSDREQNEKLFF. CDR3 DNA sequence: TGTGCCAGCAGCTCAGACAGAGAGCAAAATGAAAAACTGTTTTTT. V and J are TRBV5-4 and TRBJ1-4, with D possibly matching TRBD1 (5 bases). This CDR3 is 15 amino acids long. Trimming removed 3 bases at V and 5 bases at J, with 14 bases between. Germline lookup yields CDR1 SGHNT and CDR2 YYREEE (reference sequence).

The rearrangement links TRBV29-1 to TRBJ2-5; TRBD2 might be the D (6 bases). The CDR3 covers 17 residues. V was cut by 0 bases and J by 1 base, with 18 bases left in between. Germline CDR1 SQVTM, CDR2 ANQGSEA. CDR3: CSVEEGVPGRFQETQYF. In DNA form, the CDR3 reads TGCAGCGTTGAAGAAGGGGTCCCAGGGAGGTTCCAAGAGACCCAGTACTTC.

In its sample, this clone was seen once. CDR3 residues: CASAKEGARGTGELFF. CDR3 nucleotide sequence: TGTGCCAGCGCAAAGGAGGGGGCGAGGGGCACCGGGGAGCTGTTTTTT. J is TRBJ2-2 and V is TRBV7-9, with D perhaps TRBD1 (7 bases). The V gene's germline CDR1 is SEHNR and CDR2 FQNEAQ (reference sequence). Deletions cut 8 bases from V and 4 bases from J, with 20 bases between. The CDR3 sequence is 16 residues long. Looking up the rest from reference TRBV7-9 and TRBJ2-2 gives the full variable domain: DTGVSQNPRHKITKRGQNVTFRCDPISEHNRLYWYRQTLGQGPEFLTYFQNEAQLEKSRLLSDRFSAERPKGSFSTLEIQRTEQGDSAMYLCASAKEGARGTGELFFGEGSRLTVL.

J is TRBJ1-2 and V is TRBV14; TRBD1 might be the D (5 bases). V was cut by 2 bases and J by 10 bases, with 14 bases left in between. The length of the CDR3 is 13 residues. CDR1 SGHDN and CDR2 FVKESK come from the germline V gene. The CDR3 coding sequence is TGTGCCAGCAGCCAAAGGGGTTTGAGTGACTACACCTTC. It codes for CASSQRGLSDYTF.

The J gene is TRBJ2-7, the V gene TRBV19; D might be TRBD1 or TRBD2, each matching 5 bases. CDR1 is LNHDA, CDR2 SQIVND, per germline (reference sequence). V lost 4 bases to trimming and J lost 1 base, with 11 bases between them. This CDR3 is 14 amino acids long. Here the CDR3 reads CASSRGSGSYEQYF. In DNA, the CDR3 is TGTGCCAGTAGTAGGGGGAGTGGTTCCTACGAGCAGTACTTC. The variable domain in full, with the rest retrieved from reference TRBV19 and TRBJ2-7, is DGGITQSPKYLFRKEGQNVTLSCEQNLNHDAMYWYRQDPGQGLRLIYYSQIVNDFQKGDIAEGYSVSREKKESFPLTVTSAQKNPTAFYLCASSRGSGSYEQYFGPGTRLTVT.

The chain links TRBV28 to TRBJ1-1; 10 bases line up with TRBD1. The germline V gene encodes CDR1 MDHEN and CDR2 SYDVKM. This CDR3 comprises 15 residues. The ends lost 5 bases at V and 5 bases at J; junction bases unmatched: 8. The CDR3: CASSPWTGGETEAFF. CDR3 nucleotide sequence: TGTGCCAGCAGTCCTTGGACAGGGGGTGAGACTGAAGCTTTCTTT.

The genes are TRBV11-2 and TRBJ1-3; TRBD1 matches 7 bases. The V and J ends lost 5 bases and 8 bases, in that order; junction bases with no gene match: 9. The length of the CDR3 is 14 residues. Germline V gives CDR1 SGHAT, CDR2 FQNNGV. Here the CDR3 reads CASSHVDRAYTIYF. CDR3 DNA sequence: TGTGCCAGCAGCCACGTTGACAGGGCGTACACCATATATTTT.

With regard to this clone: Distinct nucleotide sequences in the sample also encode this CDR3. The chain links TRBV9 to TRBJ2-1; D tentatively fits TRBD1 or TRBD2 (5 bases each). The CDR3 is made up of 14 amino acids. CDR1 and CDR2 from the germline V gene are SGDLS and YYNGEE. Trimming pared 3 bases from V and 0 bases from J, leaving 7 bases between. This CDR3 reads CASSAGTSYNEQFF. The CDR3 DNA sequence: TGTGCCAGCAGCGCTGGGACCTCCTACAATGAGCAGTTCTTC.

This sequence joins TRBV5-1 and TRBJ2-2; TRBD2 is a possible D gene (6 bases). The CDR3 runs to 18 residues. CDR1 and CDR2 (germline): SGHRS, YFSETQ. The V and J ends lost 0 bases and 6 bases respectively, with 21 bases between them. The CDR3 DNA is TGCGCCAGCAGCTTGGTCGGAGTCGTGGGGAGGAAAGCCGGGGAGCTGTTTTTT. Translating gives CASSLVGVVGRKAGELFF.

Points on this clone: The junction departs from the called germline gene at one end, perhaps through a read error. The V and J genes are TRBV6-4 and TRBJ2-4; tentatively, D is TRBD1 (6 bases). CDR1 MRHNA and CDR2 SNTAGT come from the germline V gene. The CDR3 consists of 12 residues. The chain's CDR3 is CASSDFEGTRIF. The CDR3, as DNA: TGTGCCAGCAGTGACTTCGAGGGGACACGGATCTTC.

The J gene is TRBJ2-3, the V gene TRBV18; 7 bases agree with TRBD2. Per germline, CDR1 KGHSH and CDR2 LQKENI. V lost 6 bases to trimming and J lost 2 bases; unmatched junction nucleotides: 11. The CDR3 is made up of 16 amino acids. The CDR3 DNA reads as TGTGCCAGCTCTCGAAAGGCGGGAGTTGCCACAGATACGCAGTATTTT. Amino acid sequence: CASSRKAGVATDTQYF.

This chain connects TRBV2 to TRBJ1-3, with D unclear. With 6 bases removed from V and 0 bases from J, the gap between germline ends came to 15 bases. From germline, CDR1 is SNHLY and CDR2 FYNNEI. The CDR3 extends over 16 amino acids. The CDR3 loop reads CASRGQAMNSGNTIYF. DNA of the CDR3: TGTGCCAGCAGAGGGCAGGCGATGAACTCTGGAAACACCATATATTTT.